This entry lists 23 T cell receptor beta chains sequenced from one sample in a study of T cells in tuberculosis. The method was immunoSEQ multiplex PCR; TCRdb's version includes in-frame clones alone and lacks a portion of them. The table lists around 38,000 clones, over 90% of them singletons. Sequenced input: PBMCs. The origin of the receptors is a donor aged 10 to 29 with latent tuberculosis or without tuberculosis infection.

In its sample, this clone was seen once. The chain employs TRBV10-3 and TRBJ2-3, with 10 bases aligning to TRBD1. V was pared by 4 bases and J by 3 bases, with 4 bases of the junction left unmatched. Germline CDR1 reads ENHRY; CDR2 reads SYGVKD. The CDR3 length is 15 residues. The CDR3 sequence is CAISVGTGVTDTQYF. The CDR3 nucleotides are TGTGCCATCAGTGTCGGGACAGGGGTAACAGATACGCAGTATTTT.

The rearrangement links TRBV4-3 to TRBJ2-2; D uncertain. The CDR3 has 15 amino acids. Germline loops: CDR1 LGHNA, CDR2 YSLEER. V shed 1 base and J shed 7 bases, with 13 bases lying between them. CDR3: CASSQGAGTDGELFF. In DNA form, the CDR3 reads TGCGCCAGCAGCCAAGGGGCAGGAACTGACGGGGAGCTGTTTTTT.

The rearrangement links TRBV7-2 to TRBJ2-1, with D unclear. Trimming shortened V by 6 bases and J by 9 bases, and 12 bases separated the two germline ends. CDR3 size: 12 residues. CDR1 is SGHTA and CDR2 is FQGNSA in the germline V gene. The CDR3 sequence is CASSSTRGEQFF. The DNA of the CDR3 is TGTGCCAGCAGTTCCACAAGAGGTGAGCAGTTCTTC.

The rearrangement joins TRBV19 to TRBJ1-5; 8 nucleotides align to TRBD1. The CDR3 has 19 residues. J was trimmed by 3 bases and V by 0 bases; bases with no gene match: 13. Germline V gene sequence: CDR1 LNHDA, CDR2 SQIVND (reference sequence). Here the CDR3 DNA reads TGTGCCAGTAGTATAGAGTGGCTCCCCCGGGACAGGTACAATCAGCCCCAGCATTTT. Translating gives CASSIEWLPRDRYNQPQHF.

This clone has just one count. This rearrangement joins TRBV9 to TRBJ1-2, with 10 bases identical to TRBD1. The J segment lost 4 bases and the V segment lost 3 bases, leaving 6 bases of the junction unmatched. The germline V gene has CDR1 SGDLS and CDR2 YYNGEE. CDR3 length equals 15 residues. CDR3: CASSEGTGAIYGYTF. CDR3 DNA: TGTGCCAGCAGCGAGGGGACAGGGGCCATCTATGGCTACACCTTC. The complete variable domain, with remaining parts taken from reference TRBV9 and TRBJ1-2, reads DSGVTQTPKHLITATGQRVTLRCSPRSGDLSVYWYQQSLDQGLQFLIQYYNGEERAKGNILERFSAQQFPDLHSELNLSSLELGDSALYFCASSEGTGAIYGYTFGSGTRLTVV.

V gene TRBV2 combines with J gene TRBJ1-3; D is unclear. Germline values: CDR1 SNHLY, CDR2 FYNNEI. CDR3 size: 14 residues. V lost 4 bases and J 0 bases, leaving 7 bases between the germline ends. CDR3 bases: TGTGCCAGCAGTGGCGGGTTCTCTGGAAACACCATATATTTT. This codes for CASSGGFSGNTIYF.

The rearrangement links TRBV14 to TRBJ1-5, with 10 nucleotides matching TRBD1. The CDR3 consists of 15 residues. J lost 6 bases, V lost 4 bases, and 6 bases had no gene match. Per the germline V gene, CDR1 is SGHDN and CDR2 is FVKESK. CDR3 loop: CASSLTGGGGQPQHF. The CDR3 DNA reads TGTGCCAGCAGCCTGACAGGGGGCGGCGGTCAGCCCCAGCATTTT.

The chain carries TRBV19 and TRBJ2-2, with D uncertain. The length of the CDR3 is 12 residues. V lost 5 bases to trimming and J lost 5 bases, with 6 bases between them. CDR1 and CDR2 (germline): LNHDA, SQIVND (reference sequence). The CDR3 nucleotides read TGTGCCAGTAGTCCGACAACCGGGGAGCTGTTTTTT. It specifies CASSPTTGELFF. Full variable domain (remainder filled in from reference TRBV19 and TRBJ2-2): DGGITQSPKYLFRKEGQNVTLSCEQNLNHDAMYWYRQDPGQGLRLIYYSQIVNDFQKGDIAEGYSVSREKKESFPLTVTSAQKNPTAFYLCASSPTTGELFFGEGSRLTVL.

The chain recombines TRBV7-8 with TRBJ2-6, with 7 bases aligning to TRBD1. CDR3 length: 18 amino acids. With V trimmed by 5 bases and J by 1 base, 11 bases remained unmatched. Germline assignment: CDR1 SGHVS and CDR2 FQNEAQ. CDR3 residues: CASSQYDRDASGANVLTF. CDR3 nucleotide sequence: TGTGCCAGCAGCCAATACGACAGGGATGCTTCTGGGGCCAACGTCCTGACTTTC.

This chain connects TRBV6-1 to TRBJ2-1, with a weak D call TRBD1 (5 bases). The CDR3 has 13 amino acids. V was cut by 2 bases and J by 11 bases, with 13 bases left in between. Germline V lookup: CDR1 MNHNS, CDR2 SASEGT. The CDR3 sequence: CASSEQRQPKQFF. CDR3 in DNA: TGTGCCAGCAGTGAACAGAGACAGCCCAAGCAGTTCTTC.

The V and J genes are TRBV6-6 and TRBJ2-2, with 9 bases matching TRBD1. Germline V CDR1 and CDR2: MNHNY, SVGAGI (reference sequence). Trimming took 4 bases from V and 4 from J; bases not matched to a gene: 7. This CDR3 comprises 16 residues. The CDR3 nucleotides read TGTGCCAGCAGTTTCTTAGGGACAGGGTCCACCGGGGAGCTGTTTTTT. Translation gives CASSFLGTGSTGELFF.

The CDR3 DNA sequence: TGTGCCAGCAGCTTTACTAGCGGGGCCACAGATACGCAGTATTTT. It yields the protein CASSFTSGATDTQYF. The chain links TRBV5-8 to TRBJ2-3, with 10 positions matching TRBD2. Unmatched junction bases numbered 2, after V lost 2 bases and J lost 2 bases. Germline loops: CDR1 SGHTS, CDR2 YDEGEE. CDR3 length: 15 residues.

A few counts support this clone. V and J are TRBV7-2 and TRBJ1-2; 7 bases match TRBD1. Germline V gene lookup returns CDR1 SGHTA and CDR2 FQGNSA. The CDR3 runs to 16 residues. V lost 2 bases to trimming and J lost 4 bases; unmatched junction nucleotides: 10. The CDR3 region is CASSLRTGPLSYGYTF. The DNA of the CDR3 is TGTGCCAGCAGCTTACGGACAGGACCCCTTAGCTATGGCTACACCTTC.

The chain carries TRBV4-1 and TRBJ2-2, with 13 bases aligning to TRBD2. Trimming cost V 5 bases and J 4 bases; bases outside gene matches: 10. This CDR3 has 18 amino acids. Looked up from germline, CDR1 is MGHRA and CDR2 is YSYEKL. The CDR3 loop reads CASSGTSGGGLGTGELFF. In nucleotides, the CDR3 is TGCGCCAGCAGCGGAACTAGCGGGGGGGGCCTTGGCACCGGGGAGCTGTTTTTT.

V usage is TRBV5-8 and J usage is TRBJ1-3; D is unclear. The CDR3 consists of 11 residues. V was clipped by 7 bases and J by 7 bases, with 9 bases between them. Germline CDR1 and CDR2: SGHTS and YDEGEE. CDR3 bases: TGTGCCAGCGGCCCTAGGAACACCATATATTTT. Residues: CASGPRNTIYF.

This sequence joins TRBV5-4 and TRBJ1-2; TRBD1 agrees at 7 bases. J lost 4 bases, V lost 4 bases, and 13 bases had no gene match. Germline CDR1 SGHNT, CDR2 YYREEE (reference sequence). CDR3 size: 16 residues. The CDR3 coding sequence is TGTGCCAGCAGCGGACGGACAGGTAACAGCGGCTATGGCTACACCTTC. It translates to CASSGRTGNSGYGYTF.

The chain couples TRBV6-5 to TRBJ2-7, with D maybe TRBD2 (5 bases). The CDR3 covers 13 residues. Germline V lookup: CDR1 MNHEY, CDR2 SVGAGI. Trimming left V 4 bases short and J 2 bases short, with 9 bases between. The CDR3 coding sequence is TGTGCCAGCAGTTTAATAGCGACCTACGAGCAGTACTTC. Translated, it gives CASSLIATYEQYF.

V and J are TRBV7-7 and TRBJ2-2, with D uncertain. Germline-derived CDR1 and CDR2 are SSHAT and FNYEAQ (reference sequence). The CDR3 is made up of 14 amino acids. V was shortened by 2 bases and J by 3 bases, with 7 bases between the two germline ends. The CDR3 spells CASSLIRDTGELFF. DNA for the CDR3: TGTGCCAGCAGCTTAATCCGAGACACCGGGGAGCTGTTTTTT. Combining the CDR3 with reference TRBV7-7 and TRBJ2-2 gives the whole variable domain GAGVSQSPRYKVTKRGQDVTLRCDPISSHATLYWYQQALGQGPEFLTYFNYEAQPDKSGLPSDRFSAERPEGSISTLTIQRTEQRDSAMYRCASSLIRDTGELFFGEGSRLTVL.

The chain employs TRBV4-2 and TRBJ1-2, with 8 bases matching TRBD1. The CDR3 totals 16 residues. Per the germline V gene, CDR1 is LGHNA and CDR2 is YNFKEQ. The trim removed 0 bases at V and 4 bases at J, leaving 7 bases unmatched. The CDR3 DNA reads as TGTGCCAGCAGCCAAGACCGTTGGGACAGGTCCTATGGCTACACCTTC. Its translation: CASSQDRWDRSYGYTF.

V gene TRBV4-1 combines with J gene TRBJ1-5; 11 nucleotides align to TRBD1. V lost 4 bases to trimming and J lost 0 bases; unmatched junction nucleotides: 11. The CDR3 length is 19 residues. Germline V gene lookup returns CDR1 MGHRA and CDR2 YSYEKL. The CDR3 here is CASSPSWDRGDASNQPQHF. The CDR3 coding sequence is TGCGCCAGCAGCCCCAGCTGGGACAGGGGGGACGCTAGCAATCAGCCCCAGCATTTT.

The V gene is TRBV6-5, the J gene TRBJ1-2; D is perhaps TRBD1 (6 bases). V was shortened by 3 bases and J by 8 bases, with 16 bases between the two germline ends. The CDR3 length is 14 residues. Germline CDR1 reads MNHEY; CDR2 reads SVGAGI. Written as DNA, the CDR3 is TGTGCCAGCAGTTATCTTGGGGCAGGGGACGGCTACACCTTC. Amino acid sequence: CASSYLGAGDGYTF.

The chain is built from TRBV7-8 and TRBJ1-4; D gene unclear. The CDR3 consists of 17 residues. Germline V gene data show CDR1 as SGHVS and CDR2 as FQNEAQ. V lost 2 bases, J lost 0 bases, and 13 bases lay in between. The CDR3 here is CASSLPLSVATNEKLFF. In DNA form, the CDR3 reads TGTGCCAGCAGCTTACCCTTATCCGTTGCAACTAATGAAAAACTGTTTTTT.

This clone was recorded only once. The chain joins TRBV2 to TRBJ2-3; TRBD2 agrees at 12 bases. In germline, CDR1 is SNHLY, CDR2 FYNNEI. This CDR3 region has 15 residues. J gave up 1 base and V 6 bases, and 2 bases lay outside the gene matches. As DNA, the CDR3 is TGTGCCAGCAGGCGACTAGCGGGGGGCACAGATACGCAGTATTTT. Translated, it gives CASRRLAGGTDTQYF.